These 28 T cell receptor beta chains share one sample of origin, sequenced in a study of blood T cell repertoires in COVID-19 (dated by TCRdb to the early 2020s). The library came from the immunoSEQ multiplex PCR assay. Not all clones reach the TCRdb copy of this immuneACCESS table, which keeps in-frame sequences only. Checked studies attribute under half of the gap to unresolved V genes and leave the rest unexplained. Recorded for this sample are about 150,000 clones; approximately 86% of them occurred a single time. 0.55% to 0.75% of the sample is held by the ten biggest clonotypes. The sample taken for sequencing was peripheral blood. These receptors originate from a man in his sixties with COVID-19, enrolled during active disease.

The genes are TRBV6-4 and TRBJ2-2; D is possibly TRBD1 (6 bases). From germline, CDR1 is MRHNA and CDR2 SNTAGT. CDR3 size: 14 residues. The V and J ends lost 6 bases and 6 bases respectively, with 14 bases between them. The CDR3 coding sequence is TGTGCCAGCAGAAGGGGTGCAGGGGCCGGGGAGCTGTTTTTT. As protein: CASRRGAGAGELFF.

The count of this clone is one. V gene TRBV11-3 combines with J gene TRBJ2-3; D may be TRBD2 (6 bases). Germline V gives CDR1 SGHNT, CDR2 YENEEA. Trimming took 4 bases from V and 2 from J, leaving 16 bases between them. This CDR3 has 16 residues. CDR3 residues: CASSWRSLAHTDTQYF. The DNA of the CDR3 is TGTGCCAGCAGCTGGAGGTCACTAGCTCACACAGATACGCAGTATTTT.

The gene calls are TRBV27 and TRBJ2-4, with TRBD1 matching 7 bases. There are 15 residues in the CDR3. Germline CDR1 is MNHEY and CDR2 is SMNVEV (reference sequence). Trimming removed 6 bases from V and 0 bases from J; junction bases left unmatched: 5. The CDR3, as DNA: TGTGCCAGCAGAGCCGGGACAGTAGCCAAAAACATTCAGTACTTC. Translated, it gives CASRAGTVAKNIQYF.

This chain joins TRBV5-5 and TRBJ1-2, with D maybe TRBD1 (6 bases). This CDR3 contains 13 residues. Per the germline V gene, CDR1 is SGHKS and CDR2 is YYEKEE (reference sequence). V lost 4 bases, J lost 8 bases, and 15 bases lay in between. CDR3 sequence reads: CASSVDRFPGYTF. The CDR3 nucleotides are TGTGCCAGCAGCGTAGACAGGTTCCCCGGCTACACCTTC.

This chain joins TRBV5-6 and TRBJ1-1; D gene uncertain. Germline loops: CDR1 SGHDT, CDR2 YYEEEE. The CDR3 has 15 amino acids. V shed 0 bases and J shed 3 bases, with 12 bases lying between them. The CDR3 nucleotides read TGTGCCAGCAGCTTGGACCCCAACAGAGACACTGAAGCTTTCTTT. It translates to CASSLDPNRDTEAFF.

The chain has TRBV4-1 and TRBJ1-5; D is possibly TRBD1 (5 bases). Per the germline V gene, CDR1 is MGHRA and CDR2 is YSYEKL. Trimming removed 1 base at V and 7 bases at J, with 14 bases between. The CDR3 length is 15 residues. CDR3: CASSQAGTAGQPQHF. The CDR3 region has the DNA TGCGCCAGCAGCCAAGCCGGGACGGCGGGACAGCCCCAGCATTTT.

The genes are TRBV2 and TRBJ2-3; tentative D call: TRBD2 (5 bases). Germline V gene sequence: CDR1 SNHLY, CDR2 FYNNEI. The V and J ends lost 9 bases and 2 bases respectively, with 15 bases between them. This CDR3 is 14 amino acids long. The CDR3 DNA reads as TGTGCCAGTTCTAGCTCCAGCCCCACAGATACGCAGTATTTT. Translated: CASSSSSPTDTQYF.

The rearrangement links TRBV28 to TRBJ2-7; 14 bases are shared with TRBD2. The CDR3 is 15 residues long. With V trimmed by 4 bases and J by 7 bases, 6 bases remained unmatched. Per the germline V gene, CDR1 is MDHEN and CDR2 is SYDVKM. The CDR3: CASSSRTSGRKEQYF. CDR3 nucleotide sequence: TGTGCCAGCAGTTCTAGGACTAGCGGGAGGAAGGAGCAGTACTTC.

This clone occurred a few times. The rearrangement uses TRBV19 and TRBJ1-2, with D maybe TRBD1 (6 bases). The CDR3 extends over 15 amino acids. The germline V gene has CDR1 LNHDA and CDR2 SQIVND (reference sequence). The V gene lost 3 bases and the J gene lost 4 bases, with 15 bases spanning the gap. As DNA, the CDR3 is TGTGCCAGTAGTATTCTACAGGGTGGCACCTATGGCTACACCTTC. Protein sequence: CASSILQGGTYGYTF.

V and J are TRBV6-1 and TRBJ1-5; possibly TRBD1 for D (5 bases). The CDR3 is 13 residues long. Germline CDR1 and CDR2: MNHNS and SASEGT. Trimming shortened V by 3 bases and J by 7 bases, and 10 bases separated the two germline ends. CDR3 in amino acids: CASSDSGSQPQHF. DNA of the CDR3: TGTGCCAGCAGTGATTCAGGGTCCCAGCCCCAGCATTTT.

V is TRBV5-1 and J is TRBJ2-1; 8 bases align to TRBD2. The CDR3 length is 16 residues. Germline V gene data show CDR1 as SGHRS and CDR2 as YFSETQ. Trimming cost V 4 bases and J 8 bases; bases outside gene matches: 14. The CDR3 coding sequence is TGCGCCAGCAGCCTAGCCCCCTCACTAGCGGTCCATGAGCAGTTCTTC. This translates into CASSLAPSLAVHEQFF. The variable domain in full, with the rest retrieved from reference TRBV5-1 and TRBJ2-1, is KAGVTQTPRYLIKTRGQQVTLSCSPISGHRSVSWYQQTPGQGLQFLFEYFSETQRNKGNFPGRFSGRQFSNSRSEMNVSTLELGDSALYLCASSLAPSLAVHEQFFGPGTRLTVL.

The chain uses TRBV28 and TRBJ2-7; 7 bases align to TRBD2. Germline V gene data show CDR1 as MDHEN and CDR2 as SYDVKM. There are 15 residues in the CDR3. V was clipped by 5 bases and J by 2 bases; unmatched bases: 9. The CDR3: CASSQLGGLTYEQYF. CDR3 DNA sequence: TGTGCCAGCAGTCAGTTGGGGGGGTTAACCTACGAGCAGTACTTC.

The chain has TRBV12-3 or TRBV12-4 and TRBJ2-7, with a weak D call TRBD1 (5 bases). This CDR3 is 11 amino acids long. Between the trimmed V and J ends, which lost 6 bases and 5 bases, there was a span of 8 bases. The CDR3 spells CASSLQDEQYF. As DNA, the CDR3 is TGTGCCAGCAGCCTACAGGACGAGCAGTACTTC.

This CDR3 is CASSFPQGEAFF. CDR3 DNA: TGTGCCAGCAGCTTTCCCCAGGGGGAAGCTTTCTTT. V gene TRBV13 combines with J gene TRBJ1-1, with D perhaps matching TRBD1 (6 bases). The germline V and J ends were trimmed by 3 bases and 8 bases, with 10 bases remaining between them. The CDR3 is 12 residues long. CDR1 is PRHDT, CDR2 FYEKMQ, per germline (reference sequence).

The chain has TRBV11-2 and TRBJ1-1; D is uncertain. CDR3 length: 14 residues. V shed 1 base and J shed 0 bases, with 6 bases lying between them. From germline, CDR1 is SGHAT and CDR2 FQNNGV. CDR3 nucleotide sequence: TGTGCCAGCAGCTTAGGGCTGATGAACACTGAAGCTTTCTTT. It translates to CASSLGLMNTEAFF. The entire variable domain, with the rest obtained from reference TRBV11-2 and TRBJ1-1, is as follows: EAGVAQSPRYKIIEKRQSVAFWCNPISGHATLYWYQQILGQGPKLLIQFQNNGVVDDSQLPKDRFSAERLKGVDSTLKIQPAKLEDSAVYLCASSLGLMNTEAFFGQGTRLTVV.

The rearrangement joins TRBV12-3 or TRBV12-4 to TRBJ2-3; D is undetermined. V was clipped by 2 bases and J by 6 bases, with 3 bases between them. The CDR3 totals 11 residues. In DNA, the CDR3 is TGTGCCAGCAGTTTACCGGATACGCAGTATTTT. Protein sequence: CASSLPDTQYF.

The chain employs TRBV24-1 and TRBJ1-1; 9 nucleotides align to TRBD1. Germline V gene lookup returns CDR1 KGHDR and CDR2 SFDVKD. This CDR3 region has 16 residues. The junction had 5 bases not matched to a gene; V was cut back by 2 bases and J by 2 bases. The CDR3 DNA is TGTGCCACCAGTGATTCTAGGACAGGGGTTAACACTGAAGCTTTCTTT. Its protein product is CATSDSRTGVNTEAFF.

The CDR3 DNA follows: TGCGCCAGCAGCCAAGGGCACACCGAAACTAATGAAAAACTGTTTTTT. It codes for CASSQGHTETNEKLFF. The rearrangement links TRBV4-1 to TRBJ1-4; D remains ambiguous. Germline V lookup: CDR1 MGHRA, CDR2 YSYEKL. The CDR3 length is 16 residues. V lost 1 base and J lost 1, with 10 bases in between.

CDR3 sequence (DNA): TGTGCCAGCAGCTTAGAAGCAGGGGAGGGAGAAAAACTGTTTTTT. Protein product: CASSLEAGEGEKLFF. This chain links TRBV7-9 with TRBJ1-4; possible D gene TRBD1, 6 bases. V lost 1 base, J lost 8 bases, and 14 bases lay in between. The germline V gene encodes CDR1 SEHNR and CDR2 FQNEAQ (reference sequence). The CDR3 consists of 15 residues.

This clone appeared once. The chain recombines TRBV2 with TRBJ1-2; the match to TRBD1 covers 8 bases. The V gene's germline CDR1 is SNHLY and CDR2 FYNNEI. The CDR3 runs to 14 residues. V was clipped by 5 bases and J by 1 base; unmatched bases: 3. This chain's CDR3 is CASSLGQDNYGYTF. Here the CDR3 DNA reads TGTGCCAGCAGTCTGGGACAGGATAACTATGGCTACACCTTC.

In this sample, this clone turned up a few times. V is TRBV9 and J is TRBJ1-5; D gene unclear. From germline, CDR1 is SGDLS and CDR2 YYNGEE. The CDR3 runs to 13 residues. Trimming stripped 1 base from V and 5 bases from J, with 7 bases between. In DNA form, the CDR3 reads TGTGCCAGCAGCGTATCCTTCGATCAGCCCCAGCATTTT. Translated, it gives CASSVSFDQPQHF. Using reference TRBV9 and TRBJ1-5 for the parts outside the CDR3, the full variable domain is DSGVTQTPKHLITATGQRVTLRCSPRSGDLSVYWYQQSLDQGLQFLIQYYNGEERAKGNILERFSAQQFPDLHSELNLSSLELGDSALYFCASSVSFDQPQHFGDGTRLSIL.

This chain connects TRBV2 to TRBJ2-3, with 9 nucleotides matching TRBD2. The CDR3 consists of 14 residues. Germline V gives CDR1 SNHLY, CDR2 FYNNEI. With 7 bases clipped from V and 7 bases from J, the junction kept 9 bases outside the gene matches. The CDR3 is CASIGLAGLNTQYF. The CDR3, as DNA: TGTGCCAGCATCGGCCTAGCGGGACTAAATACGCAGTATTTT. Combining the CDR3 with reference TRBV2 and TRBJ2-3 gives the whole variable domain EPEVTQTPSHQVTQMGQEVILRCVPISNHLYFYWYRQILGQKVEFLVSFYNNEISEKSEIFDDQFSVERPDGSNFTLKIRSTKLEDSAMYFCASIGLAGLNTQYFGPGTRLTVL.

The CDR3: CASSLSFIEGSGGYTF. In DNA form, the CDR3 reads TGTGCCAGCAGTTTATCGTTTATCGAGGGATCGGGTGGCTACACCTTC. The chain links TRBV27 to TRBJ1-2; D unclear. The V and J ends lost 0 bases and 7 bases respectively, with 18 bases between them. Germline assignment: CDR1 MNHEY and CDR2 SMNVEV (reference sequence). The CDR3 spans 16 residues.

The chain employs TRBV10-2 and TRBJ1-5, with unresolved D. This CDR3 region has 14 residues. Per the germline V gene, CDR1 is WSHSY and CDR2 is SAAADI. The ends were cut back, 4 bases at V and 4 bases at J, with 11 bases in the middle. The CDR3 DNA is TGCGCCAGCAGTGGGGCTTTCACAAATCAGCCCCAGCATTTT. Its protein is CASSGAFTNQPQHF.

The V gene is TRBV18, the J gene TRBJ2-1; 10 bases align to TRBD2. Germline loops: CDR1 KGHSH, CDR2 LQKENI. The CDR3 is made up of 17 amino acids. The ends lost 3 bases at V and 5 bases at J; junction bases unmatched: 10. This chain's CDR3 is CASSPTGPSGGHNEQFF. The CDR3 DNA is TGTGCCAGCTCACCGACAGGGCCTAGCGGGGGCCACAATGAGCAGTTCTTC.

J is TRBJ1-2 and V is TRBV19, with D possibly being TRBD1 (6 bases). The CDR3 sequence is 11 residues long. Germline values: CDR1 LNHDA, CDR2 SQIVND (reference sequence). V gave up 9 bases and J gave up 6 bases, with 11 bases separating them. The CDR3 loop is CASQGLNGYTF. In DNA, the CDR3 is TGTGCCAGCCAGGGGCTAAATGGCTACACCTTC.

The chain carries TRBV10-3 and TRBJ2-5, with D perhaps matching TRBD1 (6 bases). Trimming removed 10 bases from V and 4 bases from J, with 16 bases in between. The CDR3 sequence is 13 residues long. Germline V gene lookup returns CDR1 ENHRY and CDR2 SYGVKD. The DNA of the CDR3 is TGTGCCAGTCTAGGGGGTCTGGGAGAGACCCAGTACTTC. It codes for CASLGGLGETQYF.

The rearrangement links TRBV11-3 to TRBJ2-1; tentative D call: TRBD2 (6 bases). Germline loops: CDR1 SGHNT, CDR2 YENEEA. CDR3 length: 14 amino acids. V dropped 0 bases and J dropped 5 bases, with 8 bases sitting between them. The CDR3 spells CASSLELADNEQFF. As DNA, the CDR3 is TGTGCCAGCAGCTTAGAACTAGCAGACAATGAGCAGTTCTTC.